This T cell receptor (beta chain) was sequenced during a study of T cells in Graves' hyperthyroidism and ophthalmopathy. This clonotype has a count of ten or more. Its antigen is unknown. General study results and limits: Ophthalmopathy onset followed model prediction by a median around six months.

There are 15 residues in the CDR3. The germline V gene encodes CDR1 LNHDA and CDR2 SQIVND (reference sequence). The germline V and J ends were trimmed by 7 bases and 6 bases, with 21 bases remaining between them. TCR beta CDR3 regions were amplified from RNA transcripts. First-round RT-PCR targeting the TCR CDR3 was performed with the HTBI primer set. TCRdb passed the multiplex PCR reads through MiXCR, listing each CDR3 protein once. Of 300,000 to 450,000 distinct CDR3 sequences listed, over 15% are singletons. Input material: blood. The V and J genes are TRBV19 and TRBJ1-1; TRBD1 is a possible D gene (5 bases). The sequence derives from a woman aged 40 to 55 with Graves' ophthalmopathy. The CDR3 loop reads CASTVSGRERSEAFF. In DNA form, the CDR3 reads TGTGCCAGTACAGTATCGGGCAGGGAACGCTCTGAAGCTTTCTTT.